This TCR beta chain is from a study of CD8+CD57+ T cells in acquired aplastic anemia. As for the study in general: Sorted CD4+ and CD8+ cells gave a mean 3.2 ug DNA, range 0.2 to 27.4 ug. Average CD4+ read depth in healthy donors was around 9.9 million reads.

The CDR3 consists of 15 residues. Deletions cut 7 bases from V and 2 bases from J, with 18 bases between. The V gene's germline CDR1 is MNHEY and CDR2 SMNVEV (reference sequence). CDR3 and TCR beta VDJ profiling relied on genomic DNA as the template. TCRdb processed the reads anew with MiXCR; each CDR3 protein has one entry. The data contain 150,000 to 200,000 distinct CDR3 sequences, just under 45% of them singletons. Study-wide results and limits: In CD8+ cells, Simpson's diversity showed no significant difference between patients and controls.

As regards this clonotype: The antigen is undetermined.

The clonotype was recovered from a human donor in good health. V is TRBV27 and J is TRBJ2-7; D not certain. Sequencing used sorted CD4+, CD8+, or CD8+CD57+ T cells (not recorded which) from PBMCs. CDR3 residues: CASTLRVGLTYEQYF. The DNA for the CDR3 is TGTGCCAGCACTCTTCGGGTTGGTCTGACCTACGAGCAGTACTTC.